This TCR beta chain was profiled in a study of blood T cell repertoires in COVID-19. The wider study: The United States, Italy and Spain supplied acute and convalescent COVID-19 samples. Sources were T cells, B-cell-depleted T cells, or PBMCs; the material itself was cDNA or gDNA.

A note on this clone: Other nucleotide sequences in the sample specify the same CDR3.

Germline V gene sequence: CDR1 KGHSH, CDR2 LQKENI. J lost 2 bases, V lost 3 bases, and 3 bases had no gene match. The CDR3 loop spans 15 amino acids. TCRdb's table, derived via immunoSEQ multiplex PCR, lists solely in-frame clones and lacks some. The sample gives about 170,000 clones, over 80% of which show up once; around 1.4% is in the top ten. The sequenced sample consisted of peripheral blood. This sequence was found in a woman between 50 and 59 years old with acute or convalescent COVID-19. The rearrangement links TRBV18 to TRBJ2-7; 11 nucleotides match TRBD2. The CDR3 sequence is CASSPGTSGTYEQYF. As DNA, the CDR3 is TGTGCCAGCTCACCCGGGACTAGCGGAACCTACGAGCAGTACTTC.